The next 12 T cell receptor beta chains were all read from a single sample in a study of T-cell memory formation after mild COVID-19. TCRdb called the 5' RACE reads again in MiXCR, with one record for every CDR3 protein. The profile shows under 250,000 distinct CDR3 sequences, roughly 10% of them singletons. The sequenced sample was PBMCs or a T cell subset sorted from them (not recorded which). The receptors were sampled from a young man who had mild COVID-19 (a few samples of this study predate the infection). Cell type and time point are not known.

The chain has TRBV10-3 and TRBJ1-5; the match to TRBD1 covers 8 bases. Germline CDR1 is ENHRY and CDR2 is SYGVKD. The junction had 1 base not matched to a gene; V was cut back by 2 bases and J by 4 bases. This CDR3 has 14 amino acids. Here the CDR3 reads CAISERQGNQPQHF. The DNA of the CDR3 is TGTGCCATCAGTGAGAGACAGGGGAATCAGCCCCAGCATTTT.

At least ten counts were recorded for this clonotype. The CDR3 here is CASRKALGLAGGEDTQYF. DNA for the CDR3: TGTGCCAGCAGAAAGGCGTTGGGACTAGCGGGGGGCGAAGATACGCAGTATTTT. The chain is built from TRBV11-2 and TRBJ2-3; 15 positions agree with TRBD2. Trimming took 6 bases from V and 5 from J; bases not matched to a gene: 12. This CDR3 region has 18 residues. CDR1 and CDR2 from the germline V gene are SGHAT and FQNNGV. The variable domain in full, with the rest retrieved from reference TRBV11-2 and TRBJ2-3, is EAGVAQSPRYKIIEKRQSVAFWCNPISGHATLYWYQQILGQGPKLLIQFQNNGVVDDSQLPKDRFSAERLKGVDSTLKIQPAKLEDSAVYLCASRKALGLAGGEDTQYFGPGTRLTVL.

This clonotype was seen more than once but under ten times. CDR3 protein: CASRATSGGGTYNEQFF. In nucleotides, the CDR3 is TGTGCCAGCAGAGCCACTAGCGGGGGGGGAACCTACAATGAGCAGTTCTTC. The chain uses TRBV7-8 and TRBJ2-1, with 13 bases matching TRBD2. Trimming removed 6 bases from V and 2 bases from J; junction bases left unmatched: 7. The CDR3 runs to 17 residues. The V gene's germline CDR1 is SGHVS and CDR2 FQNEAQ.

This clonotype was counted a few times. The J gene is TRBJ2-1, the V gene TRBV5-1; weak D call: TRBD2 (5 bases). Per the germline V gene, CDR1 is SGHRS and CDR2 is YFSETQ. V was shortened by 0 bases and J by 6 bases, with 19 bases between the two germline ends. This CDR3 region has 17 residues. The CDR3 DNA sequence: TGCGCCAGCAGCTTGGGCGGTGGGAGCCTGGGCGGCAATGAGCAGTTCTTC. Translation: CASSLGGGSLGGNEQFF.

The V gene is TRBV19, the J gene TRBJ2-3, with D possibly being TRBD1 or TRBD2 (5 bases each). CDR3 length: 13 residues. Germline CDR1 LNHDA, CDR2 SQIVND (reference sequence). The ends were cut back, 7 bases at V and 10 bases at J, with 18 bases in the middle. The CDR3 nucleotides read TGTGCCAGTACCTTCGCCGGGACCGGAGCGCAGTATTTT. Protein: CASTFAGTGAQYF.

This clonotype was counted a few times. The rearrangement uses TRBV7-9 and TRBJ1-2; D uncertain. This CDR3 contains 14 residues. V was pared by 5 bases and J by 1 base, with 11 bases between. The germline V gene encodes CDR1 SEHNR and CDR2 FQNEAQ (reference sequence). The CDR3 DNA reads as TGTGCCAGCAGCCCCCCGGGCAGTAACTATGGCTACACCTTC. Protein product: CASSPPGSNYGYTF.

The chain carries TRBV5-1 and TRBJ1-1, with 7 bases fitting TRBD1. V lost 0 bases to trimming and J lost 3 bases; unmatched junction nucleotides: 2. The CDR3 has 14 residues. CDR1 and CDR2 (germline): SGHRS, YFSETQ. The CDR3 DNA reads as TGCGCCAGCAGCTTGGCCACAGGGGACACTGAAGCTTTCTTT. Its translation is CASSLATGDTEAFF.

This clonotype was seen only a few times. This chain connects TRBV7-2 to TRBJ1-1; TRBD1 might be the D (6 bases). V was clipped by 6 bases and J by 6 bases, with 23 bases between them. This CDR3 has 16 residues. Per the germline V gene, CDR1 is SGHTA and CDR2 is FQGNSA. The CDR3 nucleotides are TGTGCCAGCAGGCGACAGGATGGGAGTTCTTCGCCTGAAGCTTTCTTT. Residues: CASRRQDGSSSPEAFF.

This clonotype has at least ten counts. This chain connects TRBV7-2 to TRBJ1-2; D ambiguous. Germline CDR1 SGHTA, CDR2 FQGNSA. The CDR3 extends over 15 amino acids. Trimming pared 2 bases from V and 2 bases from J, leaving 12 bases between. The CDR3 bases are TGTGCCAGCAGCTTATTCCGTACCGCGAACTATGGCTACACCTTC. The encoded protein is CASSLFRTANYGYTF. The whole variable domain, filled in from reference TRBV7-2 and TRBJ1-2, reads GAGVSQSPSNKVTEKGKDVELRCDPISGHTALYWYRQSLGQGLEFLIYFQGNSAPDKSGLPSDRFSAERTGGSVSTLTIQRTQQEDSAVYLCASSLFRTANYGYTFGSGTRLTVV.

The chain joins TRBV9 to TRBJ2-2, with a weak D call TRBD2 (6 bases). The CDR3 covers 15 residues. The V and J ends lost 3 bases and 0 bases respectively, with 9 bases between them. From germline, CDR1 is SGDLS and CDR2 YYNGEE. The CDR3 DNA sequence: TGTGCCAGCAGCGGTGGGGGGACGAACACCGGGGAGCTGTTTTTT. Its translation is CASSGGGTNTGELFF.

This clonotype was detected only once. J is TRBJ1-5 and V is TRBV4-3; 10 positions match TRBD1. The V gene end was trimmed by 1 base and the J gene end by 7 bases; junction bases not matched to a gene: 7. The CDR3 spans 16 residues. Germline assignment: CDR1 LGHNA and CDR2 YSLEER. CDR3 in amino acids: CASSQGVRDRGQPQHF. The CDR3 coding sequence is TGCGCCAGCAGCCAAGGAGTTCGGGACAGGGGACAGCCCCAGCATTTT.

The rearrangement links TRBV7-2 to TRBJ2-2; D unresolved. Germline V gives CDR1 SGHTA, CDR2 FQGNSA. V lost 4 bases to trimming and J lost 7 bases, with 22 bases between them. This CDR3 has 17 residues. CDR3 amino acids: CASSSRTAASGGGELFF. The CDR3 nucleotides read TGTGCCAGCAGCTCAAGGACCGCAGCCAGTGGTGGCGGGGAGCTGTTTTTT.